This T cell receptor beta chain derives from a study of T cell responses to AZD1222 COVID-19 vaccine. Study-wide results and limits: Only after the peak T cell response were repertoires sampled. White British people made up most donors, females outnumbered males, and clonal diversity was possibly underestimated. Seropositivity was recorded at baseline in only 6 or 7 AZD1222 recipients.

Of note for this clone: Antigen specificity is unknown.

Sequencing was performed with immunoSEQ multiplex PCR; in TCRdb, only in-frame clones are kept and a portion is missing. Of 95,000 to 100,000 clones in the sample, more than 75% were seen once. Trimming removed 1 base from V and 1 base from J, with 17 bases in between. The CDR3 is 17 amino acids. Germline CDR1 MNHEY, CDR2 SMNVEV (reference sequence). V usage is TRBV27 and J usage is TRBJ2-7, with D perhaps TRBD2 (7 bases). This sequence originates from an adult in good health. The source was peripheral blood, collected on day 0 of AZD1222 vaccination. In DNA, the CDR3 is TGTGCCAGCAGTTTATGGTCAGGAGGGGGGGGGTCCTACGAGCAGTACTTC. Its translation is CASSLWSGGGGSYEQYF.